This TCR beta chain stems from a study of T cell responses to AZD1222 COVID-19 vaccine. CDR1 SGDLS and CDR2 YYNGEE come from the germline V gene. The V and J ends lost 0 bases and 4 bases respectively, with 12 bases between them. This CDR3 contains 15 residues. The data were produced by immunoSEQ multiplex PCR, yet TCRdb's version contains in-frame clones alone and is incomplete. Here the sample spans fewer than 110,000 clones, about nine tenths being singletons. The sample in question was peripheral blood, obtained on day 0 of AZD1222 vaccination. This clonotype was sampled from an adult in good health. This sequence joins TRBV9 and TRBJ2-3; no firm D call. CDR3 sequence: CASSVVWGSPDTQYF. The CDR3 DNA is TGTGCCAGCAGCGTAGTATGGGGTAGCCCAGATACGCAGTATTTT.